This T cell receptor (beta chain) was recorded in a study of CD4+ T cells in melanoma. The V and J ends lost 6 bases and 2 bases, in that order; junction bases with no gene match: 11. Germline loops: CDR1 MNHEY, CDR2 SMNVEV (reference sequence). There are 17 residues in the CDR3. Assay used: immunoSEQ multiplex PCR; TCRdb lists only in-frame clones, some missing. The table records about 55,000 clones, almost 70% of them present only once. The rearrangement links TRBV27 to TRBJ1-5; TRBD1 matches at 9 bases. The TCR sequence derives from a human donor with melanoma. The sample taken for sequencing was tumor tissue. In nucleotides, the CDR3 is TGTGCCAGCAGGGAACAGGGGGCCAGCTCTCGCAATCAGCCCCAGCATTTT. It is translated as CASREQGASSRNQPQHF.